This TCR beta chain appears in the sequencing data of a study of CD8 T cells in ankylosing spondylitis. Broader study findings: A motif in TCR beta, a set of about eight highly homologous variants, appeared characteristic of ankylosing spondylitis blood. In the blood and synovial fluid of reactive arthritis, some motif variants had been previously reported. Disease-associated clones were reportedly significantly overrepresented in matched ankylosing spondylitis synovial fluid.

At least ten counts were recorded for this clonotype. Its specificity is unknown. The CDR3 loop spans 13 amino acids. The V gene's germline CDR1 is SQVTM and CDR2 ANQGSEA. V dropped 7 bases and J dropped 9; count of bases not matched to a gene: 8. Scientists made TCR beta libraries using quantitative 5'-RACE with molecular barcodes. TCRdb used MiXCR to reprocess the 5' RACE reads, holding one entry per CDR3 protein. The sample carries tens of thousands of distinct CDR3 sequences, 11% recorded once. What was sequenced was blood, either unsorted or a sorted T cell fraction (not recorded which). The chain employs TRBV29-1 and TRBJ1-6; 8 bases are shared with TRBD1. The source of this sequence is a male donor with ankylosing spondylitis or in good health (not recorded which). The CDR3 loop is CSARTGLSSPLHF. The CDR3, as DNA: TGCAGCGCGAGGACAGGGTTGAGTTCACCCCTCCACTTT.